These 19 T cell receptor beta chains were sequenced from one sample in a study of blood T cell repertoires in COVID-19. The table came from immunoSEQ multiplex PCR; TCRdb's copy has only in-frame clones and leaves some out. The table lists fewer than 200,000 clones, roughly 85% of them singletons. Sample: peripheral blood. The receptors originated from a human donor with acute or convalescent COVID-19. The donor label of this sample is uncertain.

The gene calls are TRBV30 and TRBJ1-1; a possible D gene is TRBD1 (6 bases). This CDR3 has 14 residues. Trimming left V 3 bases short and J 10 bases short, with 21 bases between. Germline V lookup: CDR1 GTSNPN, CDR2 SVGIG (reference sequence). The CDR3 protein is CAWSQAGVVRRAFF. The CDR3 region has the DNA TGTGCCTGGAGCCAGGCAGGGGTTGTTCGAAGAGCTTTCTTT.

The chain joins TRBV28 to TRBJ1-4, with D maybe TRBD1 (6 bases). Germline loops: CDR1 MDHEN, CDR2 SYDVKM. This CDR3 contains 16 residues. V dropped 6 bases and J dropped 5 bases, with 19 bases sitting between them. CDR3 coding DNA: TGTGCCAGCAGCCCCCGACCGGGACACAGAAATGAAAAACTGTTTTTT. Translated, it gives CASSPRPGHRNEKLFF.

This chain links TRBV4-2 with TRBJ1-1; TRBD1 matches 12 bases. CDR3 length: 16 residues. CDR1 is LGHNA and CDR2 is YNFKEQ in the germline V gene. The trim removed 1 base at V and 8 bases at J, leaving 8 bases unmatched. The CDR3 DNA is TGTGCCAGCAGCCAAGCTCAGGGACAGGGGGCCGGGGAAGCTTTCTTT. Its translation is CASSQAQGQGAGEAFF.

The CDR3 here is CASSHRYEQYF. DNA of the CDR3: TGCGCCAGCAGCCACAGATACGAGCAGTACTTC. The chain recombines TRBV10-2 with TRBJ2-7; D is ambiguous. V was shortened by 6 bases and J by 4 bases, with 7 bases between the two germline ends. The germline gives CDR1 WSHSY, CDR2 SAAADI. The CDR3 extends over 11 amino acids.

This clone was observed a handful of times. The CDR3 DNA sequence: TGTGCCAGCAGGCATGCAGGCCAGCCCCAGCATTTT. It codes for CASRHAGQPQHF. The rearrangement uses TRBV6-5 and TRBJ1-5; D unresolved. CDR3 length: 12 amino acids. Looked up from germline, CDR1 is MNHEY and CDR2 is SVGAGI. The germline V and J ends were trimmed by 6 bases and 7 bases, with 10 bases remaining between them.

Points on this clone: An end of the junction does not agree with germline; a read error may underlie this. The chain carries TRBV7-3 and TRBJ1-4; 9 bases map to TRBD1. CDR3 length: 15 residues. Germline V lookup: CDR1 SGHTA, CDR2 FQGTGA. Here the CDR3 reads CASSLTGGAGEKLFF. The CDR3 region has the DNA TGTGCCAGCAGCCTAACAGGGGGCGCGGGTGAAAAACTGTTTTTT.

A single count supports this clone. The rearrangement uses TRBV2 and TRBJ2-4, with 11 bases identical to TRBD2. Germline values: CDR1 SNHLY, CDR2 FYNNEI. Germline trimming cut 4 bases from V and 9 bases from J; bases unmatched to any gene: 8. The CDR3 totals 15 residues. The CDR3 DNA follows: TGTGCCAGCAGTGTTATAGCGGGGGGGAAAGGCATTCAGTACTTC. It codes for CASSVIAGGKGIQYF.

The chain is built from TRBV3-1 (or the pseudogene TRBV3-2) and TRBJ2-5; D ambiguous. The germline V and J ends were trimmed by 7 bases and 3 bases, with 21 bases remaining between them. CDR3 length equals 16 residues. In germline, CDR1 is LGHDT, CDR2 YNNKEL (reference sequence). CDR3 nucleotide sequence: TGTGCCAGCACCCCTTCAACCCGGCGGCAAAAAGAGACCCAGTACTTC. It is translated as CASTPSTRRQKETQYF.

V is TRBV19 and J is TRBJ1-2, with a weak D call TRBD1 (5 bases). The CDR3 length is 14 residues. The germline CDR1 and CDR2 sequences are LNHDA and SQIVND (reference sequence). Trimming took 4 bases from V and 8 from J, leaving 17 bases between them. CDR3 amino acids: CASSTWTTGGGYTF. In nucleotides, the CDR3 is TGTGCCAGTAGTACTTGGACAACCGGCGGCGGCTACACCTTC. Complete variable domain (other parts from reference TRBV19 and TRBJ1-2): DGGITQSPKYLFRKEGQNVTLSCEQNLNHDAMYWYRQDPGQGLRLIYYSQIVNDFQKGDIAEGYSVSREKKESFPLTVTSAQKNPTAFYLCASSTWTTGGGYTFGSGTRLTVV.

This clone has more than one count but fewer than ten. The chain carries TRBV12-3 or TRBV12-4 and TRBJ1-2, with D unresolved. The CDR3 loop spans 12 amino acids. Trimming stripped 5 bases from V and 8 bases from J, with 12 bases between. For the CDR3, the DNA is TGTGCCAGCAGTCAAAGATCGGGAGGCTACACCTTC. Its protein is CASSQRSGGYTF.

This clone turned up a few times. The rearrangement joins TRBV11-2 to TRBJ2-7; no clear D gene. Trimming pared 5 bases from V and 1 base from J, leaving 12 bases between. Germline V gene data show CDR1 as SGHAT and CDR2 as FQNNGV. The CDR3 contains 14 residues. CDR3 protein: CASSPSVLSYEQYF. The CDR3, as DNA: TGTGCCAGCAGCCCCTCGGTTCTGTCCTACGAGCAGTACTTC. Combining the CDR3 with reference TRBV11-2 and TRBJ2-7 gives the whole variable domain EAGVAQSPRYKIIEKRQSVAFWCNPISGHATLYWYQQILGQGPKLLIQFQNNGVVDDSQLPKDRFSAERLKGVDSTLKIQPAKLEDSAVYLCASSPSVLSYEQYFGPGTRLTVT.

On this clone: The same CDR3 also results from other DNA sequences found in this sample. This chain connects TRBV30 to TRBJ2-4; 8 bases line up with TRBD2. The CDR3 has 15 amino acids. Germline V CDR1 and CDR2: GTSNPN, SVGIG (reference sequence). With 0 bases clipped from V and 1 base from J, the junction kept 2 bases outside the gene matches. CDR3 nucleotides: TGTGCCTGGAGTGTGGGCGGGGGGGCCAAAAACATTCAGTACTTC. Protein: CAWSVGGGAKNIQYF. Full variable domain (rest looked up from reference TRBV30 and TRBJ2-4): SQTIHQWPATLVQPVGSPLSLECTVEGTSNPNLYWYRQAAGRGLQLLFYSVGIGQISSEVPQNLSASRPQDRQFILSSKKLLLSDSGFYLCAWSVGGGAKNIQYFGAGTRLSVL.

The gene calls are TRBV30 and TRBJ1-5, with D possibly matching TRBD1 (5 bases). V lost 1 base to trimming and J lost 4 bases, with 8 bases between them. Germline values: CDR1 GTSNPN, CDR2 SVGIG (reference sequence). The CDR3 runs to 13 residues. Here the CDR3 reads CAWSGQSNQPQHF. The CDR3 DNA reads TGTGCCTGGAGTGGACAGTCTAATCAGCCCCAGCATTTT.

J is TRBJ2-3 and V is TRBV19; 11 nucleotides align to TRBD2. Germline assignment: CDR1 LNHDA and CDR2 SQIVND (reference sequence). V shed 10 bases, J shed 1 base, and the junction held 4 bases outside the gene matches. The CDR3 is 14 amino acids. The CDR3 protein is CATQTSGGTDTQYF. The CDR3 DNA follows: TGTGCCACCCAGACTAGCGGGGGCACAGATACGCAGTATTTT.

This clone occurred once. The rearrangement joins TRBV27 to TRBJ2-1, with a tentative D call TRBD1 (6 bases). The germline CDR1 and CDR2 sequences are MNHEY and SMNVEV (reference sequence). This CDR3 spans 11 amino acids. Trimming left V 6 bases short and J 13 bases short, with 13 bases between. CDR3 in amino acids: CASSPGTSQFF. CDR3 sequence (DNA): TGTGCCAGCAGCCCGGGGACATCCCAGTTCTTC.

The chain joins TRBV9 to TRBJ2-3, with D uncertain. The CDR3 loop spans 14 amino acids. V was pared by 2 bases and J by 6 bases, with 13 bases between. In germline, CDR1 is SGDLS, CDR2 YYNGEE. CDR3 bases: TGTGCCAGCAGCGTGCGAGGTGCTTTGGATACGCAGTATTTT. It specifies CASSVRGALDTQYF.

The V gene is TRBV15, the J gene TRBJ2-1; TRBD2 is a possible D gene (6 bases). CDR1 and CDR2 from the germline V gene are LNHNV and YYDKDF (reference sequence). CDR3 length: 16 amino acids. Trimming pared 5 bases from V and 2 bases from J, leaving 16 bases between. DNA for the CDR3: TGTGCCACCAGCGCTCGCGGAGGGTCCACCTACAATGAGCAGTTCTTC. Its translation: CATSARGGSTYNEQFF.

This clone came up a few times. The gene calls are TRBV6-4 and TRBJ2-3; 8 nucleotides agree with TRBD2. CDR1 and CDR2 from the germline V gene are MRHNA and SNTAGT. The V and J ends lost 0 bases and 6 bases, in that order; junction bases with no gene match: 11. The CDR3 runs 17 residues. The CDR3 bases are TGTGCCAGCAGTGACTCGTCCAGCGGGGGAGGTCACGATACGCAGTATTTT. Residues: CASSDSSSGGGHDTQYF.

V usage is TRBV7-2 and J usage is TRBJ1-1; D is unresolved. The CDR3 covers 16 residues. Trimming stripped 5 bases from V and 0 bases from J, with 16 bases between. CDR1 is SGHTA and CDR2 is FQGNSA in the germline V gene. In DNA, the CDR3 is TGTGCCAGCAGCCCCAGAGCGTCAGCAATGAACACTGAAGCTTTCTTT. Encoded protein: CASSPRASAMNTEAFF.